This record covers a single T cell receptor beta chain. This sample is drawn from a study of blood T cell repertoires in COVID-19. Study details: Samples came from the United States, Italy and Spain, spanning acute and convalescent COVID-19. From T cells, B-cell-depleted T cells, or PBMCs came the material, which was cDNA or gDNA.

The authors' processing: Amplification with reference gene primers provided the estimates of nucleated cell counts. Generated by immunoSEQ multiplex PCR, the TCRdb table keeps only in-frame clones and is missing some. That table supplies the V and J calls and clone size; D and trimming were determined from the DNA. This table holds roughly 300,000 clones, 88% found once. Germline CDR1 WNHNN, CDR2 SYGVQD (reference sequence). The V and J ends lost 2 bases and 6 bases, in that order; junction bases with no gene match: 4. This CDR3 contains 15 residues. The clonotype was recovered from a man aged 18-30 years with active or convalescent COVID-19. The specimen was peripheral blood. V and J are TRBV10-1 and TRBJ2-3; 11 nucleotides line up with TRBD2. The CDR3 loop reads CASSEPSGGMDTQYF. CDR3 bases: TGCGCCAGCAGTGAGCCTAGCGGGGGGATGGATACGCAGTATTTT.